This TCR beta chain was sequenced for a study of blood T cell repertoires in COVID-19. Measured with immunoSEQ multiplex PCR; TCRdb has only the in-frame clones, and not every one. Among roughly 250,000 clones, about 86% were seen once, and the ten largest hold about 3.3%. The CDR3 runs 13 residues. Germline CDR1 is MRHNA and CDR2 is SNTAGT. V shed 4 bases and J shed 3 bases, with 7 bases lying between them. This clonotype originated in a woman aged 40 to 50 with acute COVID-19. Sequenced: PBMCs or T cells enriched from blood (not recorded which). The chain combines TRBV6-4 with TRBJ1-5; D gene uncertain. The CDR3: CASSVSDNQPQHF. In DNA, the CDR3 is TGTGCCAGCAGTGTTTCAGACAATCAGCCCCAGCATTTT.